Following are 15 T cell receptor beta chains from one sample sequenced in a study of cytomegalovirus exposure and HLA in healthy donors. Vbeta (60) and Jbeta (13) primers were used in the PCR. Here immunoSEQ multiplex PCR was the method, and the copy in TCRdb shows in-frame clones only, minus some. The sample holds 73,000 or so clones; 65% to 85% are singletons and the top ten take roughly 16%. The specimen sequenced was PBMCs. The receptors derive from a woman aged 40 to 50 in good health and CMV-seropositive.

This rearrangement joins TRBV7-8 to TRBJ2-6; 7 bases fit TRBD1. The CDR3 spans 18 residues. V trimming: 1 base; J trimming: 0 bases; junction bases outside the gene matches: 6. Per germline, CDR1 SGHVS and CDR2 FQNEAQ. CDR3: CASSLEGQMNSGANVLTF. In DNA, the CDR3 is TGTGCCAGCAGCTTAGAGGGACAGATGAACTCTGGGGCCAACGTCCTGACTTTC.

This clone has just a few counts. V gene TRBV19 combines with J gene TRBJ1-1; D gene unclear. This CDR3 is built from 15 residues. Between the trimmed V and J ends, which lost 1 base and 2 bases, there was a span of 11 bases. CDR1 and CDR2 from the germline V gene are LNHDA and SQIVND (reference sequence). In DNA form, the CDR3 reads TGTGCCAGTAGTATAGGCACCCCGGGAAACACTGAAGCTTTCTTT. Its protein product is CASSIGTPGNTEAFF.

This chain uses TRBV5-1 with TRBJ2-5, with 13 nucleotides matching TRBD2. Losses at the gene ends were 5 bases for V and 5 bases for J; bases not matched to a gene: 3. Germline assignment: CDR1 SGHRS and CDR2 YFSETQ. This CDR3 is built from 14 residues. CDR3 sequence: CASRGTSGEETQYF. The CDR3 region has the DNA TGCGCCAGCAGAGGGACTAGCGGGGAGGAGACCCAGTACTTC.

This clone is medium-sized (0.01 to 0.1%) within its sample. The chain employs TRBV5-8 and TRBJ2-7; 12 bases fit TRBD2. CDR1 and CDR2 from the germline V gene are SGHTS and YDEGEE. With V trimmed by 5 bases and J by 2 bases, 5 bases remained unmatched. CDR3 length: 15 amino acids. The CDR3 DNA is TGTGCCAGCAGATCTAGCGGGGGGGCTCCCTACGAGCAGTACTTC. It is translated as CASRSSGGAPYEQYF.

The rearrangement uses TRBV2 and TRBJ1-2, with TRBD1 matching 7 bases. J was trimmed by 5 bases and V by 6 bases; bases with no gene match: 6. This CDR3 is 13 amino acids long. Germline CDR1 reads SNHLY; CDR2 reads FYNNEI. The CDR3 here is CASRVTGEYGYTF. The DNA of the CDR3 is TGTGCCAGCAGAGTTACAGGGGAGTATGGCTACACCTTC.

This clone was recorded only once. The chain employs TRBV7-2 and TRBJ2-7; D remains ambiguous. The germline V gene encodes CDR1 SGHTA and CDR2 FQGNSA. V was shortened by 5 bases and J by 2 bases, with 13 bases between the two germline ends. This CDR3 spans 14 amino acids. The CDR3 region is CASSPLTVTYEQYF. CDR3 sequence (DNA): TGTGCCAGCAGCCCCCTGACTGTTACCTACGAGCAGTACTTC.

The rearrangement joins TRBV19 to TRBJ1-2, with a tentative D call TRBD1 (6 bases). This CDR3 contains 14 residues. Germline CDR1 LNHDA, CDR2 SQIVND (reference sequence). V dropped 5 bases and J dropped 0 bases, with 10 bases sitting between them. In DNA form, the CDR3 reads TGTGCCAGTAGTTACGGACAGTCTAACTATGGCTACACCTTC. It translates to CASSYGQSNYGYTF.

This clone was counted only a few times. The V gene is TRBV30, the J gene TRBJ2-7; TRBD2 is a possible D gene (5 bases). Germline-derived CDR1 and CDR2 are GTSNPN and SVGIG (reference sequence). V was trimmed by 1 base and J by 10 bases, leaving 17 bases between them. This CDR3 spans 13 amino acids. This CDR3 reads CAWSGGCSGDQYF. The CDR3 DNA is TGTGCCTGGAGTGGCGGGTGCTCAGGCGACCAGTACTTC.

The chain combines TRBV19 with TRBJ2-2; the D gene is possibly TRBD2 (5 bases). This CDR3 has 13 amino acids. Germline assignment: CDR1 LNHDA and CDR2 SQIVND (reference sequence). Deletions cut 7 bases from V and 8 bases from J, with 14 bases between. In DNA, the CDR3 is TGTGCCAGTATGACGGGAACAATTGGGGAGCTGTTTTTT. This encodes CASMTGTIGELFF.

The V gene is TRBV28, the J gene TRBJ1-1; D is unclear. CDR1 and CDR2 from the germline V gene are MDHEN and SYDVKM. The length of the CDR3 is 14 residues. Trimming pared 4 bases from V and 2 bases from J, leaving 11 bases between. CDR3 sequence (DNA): TGTGCCAGCAGTTCCCCCCCAGATAACACTGAAGCTTTCTTT. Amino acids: CASSSPPDNTEAFF. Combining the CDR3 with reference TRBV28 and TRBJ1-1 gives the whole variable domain DVKVTQSSRYLVKRTGEKVFLECVQDMDHENMFWYRQDPGLGLRLIYFSYDVKMKEKGDIPEGYSVSREKKERFSLILESASTNQTSMYLCASSSPPDNTEAFFGQGTRLTVV.

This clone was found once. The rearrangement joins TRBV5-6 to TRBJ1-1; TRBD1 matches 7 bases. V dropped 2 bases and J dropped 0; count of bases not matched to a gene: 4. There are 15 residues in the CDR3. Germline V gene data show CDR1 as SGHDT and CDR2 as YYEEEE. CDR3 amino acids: CASSLGTAMNTEAFF. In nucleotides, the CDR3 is TGTGCCAGCAGCTTAGGGACAGCGATGAACACTGAAGCTTTCTTT.

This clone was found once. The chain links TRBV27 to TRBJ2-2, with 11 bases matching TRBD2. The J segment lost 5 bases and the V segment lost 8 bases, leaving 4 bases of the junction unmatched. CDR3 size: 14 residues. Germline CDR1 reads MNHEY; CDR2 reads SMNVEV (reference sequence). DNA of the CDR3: TGTGCCAGCCTTAGGACTAGCGGGACCGGGGAGCTGTTTTTT. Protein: CASLRTSGTGELFF.

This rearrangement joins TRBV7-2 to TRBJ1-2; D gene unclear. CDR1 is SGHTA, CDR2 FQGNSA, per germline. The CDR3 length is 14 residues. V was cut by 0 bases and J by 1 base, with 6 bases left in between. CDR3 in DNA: TGTGCCAGCAGCTTAGCGGTCAGTAACTATGGCTACACCTTC. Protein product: CASSLAVSNYGYTF. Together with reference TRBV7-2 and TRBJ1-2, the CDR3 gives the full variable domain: GAGVSQSPSNKVTEKGKDVELRCDPISGHTALYWYRQSLGQGLEFLIYFQGNSAPDKSGLPSDRFSAERTGGSVSTLTIQRTQQEDSAVYLCASSLAVSNYGYTFGSGTRLTVV.

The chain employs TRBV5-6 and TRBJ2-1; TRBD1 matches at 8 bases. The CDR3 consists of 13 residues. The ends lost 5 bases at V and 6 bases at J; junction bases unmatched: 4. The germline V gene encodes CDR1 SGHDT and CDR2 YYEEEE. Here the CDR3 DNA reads TGTGCCAGCAGAGGACAGGGCACCAATGAGCAGTTCTTC. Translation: CASRGQGTNEQFF. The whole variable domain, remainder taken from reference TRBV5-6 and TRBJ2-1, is DAGVTQSPTHLIKTRGQQVTLRCSPKSGHDTVSWYQQALGQGPQFIFQYYEEEERQRGNFPDRFSGHQFPNYSSELNVNALLLGDSALYLCASRGQGTNEQFFGPGTRLTVL.

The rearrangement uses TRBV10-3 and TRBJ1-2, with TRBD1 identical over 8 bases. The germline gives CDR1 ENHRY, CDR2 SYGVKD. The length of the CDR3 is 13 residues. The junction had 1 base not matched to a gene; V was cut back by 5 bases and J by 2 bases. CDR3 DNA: TGTGCCATCAGTCGACAGGGGAACTATGGCTACACCTTC. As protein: CAISRQGNYGYTF.